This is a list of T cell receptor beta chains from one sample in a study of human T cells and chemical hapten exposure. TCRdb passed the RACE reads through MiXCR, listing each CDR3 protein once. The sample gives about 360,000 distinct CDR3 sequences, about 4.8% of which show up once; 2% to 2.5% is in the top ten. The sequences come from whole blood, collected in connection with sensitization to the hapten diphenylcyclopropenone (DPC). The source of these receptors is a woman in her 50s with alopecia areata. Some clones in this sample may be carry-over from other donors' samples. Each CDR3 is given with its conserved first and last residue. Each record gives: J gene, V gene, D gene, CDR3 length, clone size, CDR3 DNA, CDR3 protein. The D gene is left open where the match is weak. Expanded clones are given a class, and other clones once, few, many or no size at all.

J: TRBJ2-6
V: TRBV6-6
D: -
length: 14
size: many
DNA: TGTGCCAGCACAAGCCTCTCTGGGGCCAACGTCCTGACTTTC
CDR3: CASTSLSGANVLTF

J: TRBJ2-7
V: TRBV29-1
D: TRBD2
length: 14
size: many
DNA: TGCAGCGTCGCCGGGACTAGCTACGGCGGCGAGCAGTACTTC
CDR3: CSVAGTSYGGEQYF

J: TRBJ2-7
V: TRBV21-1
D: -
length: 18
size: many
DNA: TGTGCCAGCAGCCGACGCGGACAGGGACCCCGCCAGACCTACGAGCAGTACTTC
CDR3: CASSRRGQGPRQTYEQYF

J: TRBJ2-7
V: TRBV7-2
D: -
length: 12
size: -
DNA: TGTGCCAGCAGCTCACCGAGAGGCGAGCAGTACTTC
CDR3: CASSSPRGEQYF

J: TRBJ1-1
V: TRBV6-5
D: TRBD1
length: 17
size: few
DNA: TGTGCCAGCAGTCGCGGGCAGGGGGTCGGAATGAACACTGAAGCTTTCTTT
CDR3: CASSRGQGVGMNTEAFF

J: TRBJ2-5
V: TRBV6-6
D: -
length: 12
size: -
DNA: TGTGCCAGCGGCAAAACCCAAGAGACCCAGTACTTC
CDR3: CASGKTQETQYF

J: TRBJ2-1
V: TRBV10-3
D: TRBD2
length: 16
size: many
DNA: TGTGCCACCCAAACCCCGGCGGGAGGGAACGACAATGAGCAGTTCTTC
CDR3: CATQTPAGGNDNEQFF

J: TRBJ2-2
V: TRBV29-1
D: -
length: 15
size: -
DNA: TGCAGCGTTGTTCTTGTGGCCCCGAACACCGGGGAGCTGTTTTTT
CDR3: CSVVLVAPNTGELFF

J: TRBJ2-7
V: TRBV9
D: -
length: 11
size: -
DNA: TGTGCCAGCAGCGTAGACGGCGAGCAGTACTTC
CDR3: CASSVDGEQYF

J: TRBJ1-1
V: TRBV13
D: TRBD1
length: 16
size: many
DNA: TGTGCCAGCAGCTCTGGACAGGGGCCTAGAAACACTGAAGCTTTCTTT
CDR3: CASSSGQGPRNTEAFF

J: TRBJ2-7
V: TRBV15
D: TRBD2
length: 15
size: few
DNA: TGTGCCACCAGCCGGCCCAAAGCGGGAGTTTACGAGCAGTACTTC
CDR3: CATSRPKAGVYEQYF

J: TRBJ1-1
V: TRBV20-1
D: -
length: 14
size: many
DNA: TGCAGTGCTCCGCTCAGGGAATGGAACACTGAAGCTTTCTTT
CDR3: CSAPLREWNTEAFF

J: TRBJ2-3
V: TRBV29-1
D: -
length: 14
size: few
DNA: TGCAGCGTGGTTACAGGAACTAGCACAGATACGCAGTATTTT
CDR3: CSVVTGTSTDTQYF

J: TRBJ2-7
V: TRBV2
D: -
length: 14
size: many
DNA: TGTGCCATCTCCCGCCAGACAGTCCCCGGCGAGCAGTACTTC
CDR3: CAISRQTVPGEQYF

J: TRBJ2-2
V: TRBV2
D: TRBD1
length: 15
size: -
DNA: TGTGCCAGCGAGTGGGACAGGGGGCAAACCGGGGAGCTGTTTTTT
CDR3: CASEWDRGQTGELFF

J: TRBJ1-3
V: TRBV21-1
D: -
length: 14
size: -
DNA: TGTGCCAGCAGCAGGGTTTCGGCTGGAAACACCATATATTTT
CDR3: CASSRVSAGNTIYF

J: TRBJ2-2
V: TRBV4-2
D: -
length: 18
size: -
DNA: TGTGCCAGCAGCCAAGAAGGAGGGGGCGGTACGAACACCGGGGAGCTGTTTTTT
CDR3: CASSQEGGGGTNTGELFF

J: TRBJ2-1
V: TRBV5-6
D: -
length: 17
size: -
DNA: TGTGCCAGCAGCTTGGACGGGGGGCTTAGCTCCTACAATGAGCAGTTCTTC
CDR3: CASSLDGGLSSYNEQFF

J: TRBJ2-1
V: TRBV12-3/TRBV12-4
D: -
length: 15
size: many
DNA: TGTGCCAGCAGCCGACCGACGGGAGTCCACAATGAGCAGTTCTTC
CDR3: CASSRPTGVHNEQFF

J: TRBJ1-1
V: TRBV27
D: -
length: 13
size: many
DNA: TGTGCCAGCAGTTCCTTGGCACTCACTGAAGCTTTCTTT
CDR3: CASSSLALTEAFF

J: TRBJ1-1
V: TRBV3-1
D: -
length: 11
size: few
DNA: TGTGCCAGCACCCAGGCACAGGAAGCTTTCTTT
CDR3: CASTQAQEAFF

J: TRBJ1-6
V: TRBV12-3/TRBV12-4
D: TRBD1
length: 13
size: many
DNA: TGTGCCAGCAGTGACAGGGGAAATTCACCCCTCCACTTT
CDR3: CASSDRGNSPLHF